This is a list of T cell receptor beta chains from one sample in a study of OX40 agonist ivuxolimab in advanced cancers. Clones were read by immunoSEQ multiplex PCR, and TCRdb kept only the in-frame ones, dropping some. The top ten hold around a quarter of the sample, which has about 22,000 clones, 75% to 90% seen once. The sequencing used CD4+ or CD8+ T cells sorted from blood, collected in a trial of the OX40 agonist ivuxolimab. The source of these receptors is an adult with an advanced solid tumor such as melanoma, head and neck, liver or kidney cancer. The CDR3 runs from the conserved cysteine through the conserved F or W. A D gene is named only where the DNA matches it firmly. Clone size is shown for a subset of rows, as once, few, many or a class of expanded clone.

-	TRBV15	-	TRBJ2-2	CATSRGRTGELFF	TGTGCCACCAGCAGAGGCCGGACCGGGGAGCTGTTTTTT
-	TRBV5-1	-	TRBJ1-1	CASSLVRQGLNTEAFF	TGCGCCAGCAGCTTGGTACGGCAGGGATTGAACACTGAAGCTTTCTTT
-	TRBV6-5	-	TRBJ1-2	CASSYSPEHFPYGYTF	TGTGCCAGCAGTTACTCCCCAGAGCATTTCCCCTATGGCTACACCTTC
few	TRBV5-1	-	TRBJ2-3	CASSSLGGADTQYF	TGCGCCAGCAGCTCCCTAGGGGGGGCAGATACGCAGTATTTT
-	TRBV29-1	TRBD2	TRBJ2-1	CSVVPGGGNEQFF	TGCAGCGTTGTTCCGGGAGGCGGGAATGAGCAGTTCTTC
-	TRBV6-5	TRBD1	TRBJ1-2	CASSYSGQGLGYTF	TGTGCCAGCAGTTACTCCGGACAGGGACTAGGCTACACCTTC
-	TRBV29-1	TRBD2	TRBJ2-7	CSGRLAGGYEQYF	TGCAGCGGTCGACTAGCGGGAGGCTACGAGCAGTACTTC
few	TRBV2	TRBD2	TRBJ2-1	CASSEPLADYNEQFF	TGTGCCAGCAGTGAGCCACTAGCGGACTACAATGAGCAGTTCTTC
-	TRBV6-6	-	TRBJ1-1	CASSYSSEAREAFF	TGTGCCAGCAGTTACTCGTCGGAGGCGCGTGAAGCTTTCTTT
-	TRBV5-6	-	TRBJ2-7	CASSLGDYEQYF	TGTGCCAGCAGCTTGGGGGACTACGAGCAGTACTTC
-	TRBV6-4	-	TRBJ2-2	CASSDSATGELFF	TGTGCCAGCAGTGACTCAGCTACCGGGGAGCTGTTTTTT
-	TRBV28	-	TRBJ1-1	CASSFRGGRTEAFF	TGTGCCAGCAGTTTTCGGGGGGGACGCACTGAAGCTTTCTTT
-	TRBV4-1	-	TRBJ1-2	CASSQEEGNYGYTF	TGCGCCAGCAGCCAAGAGGAGGGGAACTATGGCTACACCTTC
-	TRBV28	-	TRBJ1-1	CASSSREPNTEAFF	TGTGCCAGCAGTTCCCGGGAGCCTAACACTGAAGCTTTCTTT
-	TRBV5-4	-	TRBJ1-6	CASSLKASNSPLHF	TGTGCCAGCAGCTTGAAGGCTTCTAATTCACCCCTCCACTTT
-	TRBV6-5	-	TRBJ2-7	CASSAGYEQYF	TGTGCCAGCAGTGCCGGGTACGAGCAGTACTTC
few	TRBV2	TRBD2	TRBJ2-1	CASSEGTSGLVYEQFF	TGTGCCAGCAGCGAGGGGACTAGCGGCTTGGTATACGAGCAGTTCTTC
-	TRBV4-2	-	TRBJ1-1	CASSQDDRANTEAFF	TGTGCCAGCAGCCAAGATGACAGAGCGAACACTGAAGCTTTCTTT
-	TRBV27	-	TRBJ2-1	CASSLLAPARYNEQFF	TGTGCCAGCAGTTTACTGGCACCCGCTCGGTACAATGAGCAGTTCTTC
-	TRBV6-5	-	TRBJ2-1	CASSYVGAYNEQFF	TGTGCCAGCAGTTACGTGGGGGCCTACAATGAGCAGTTCTTC
-	TRBV6-5	-	TRBJ2-1	CASGIPKSSYNEQFF	TGTGCCAGCGGTATTCCTAAAAGCTCCTACAATGAGCAGTTCTTC
-	TRBV13	-	TRBJ2-1	CASSLGRGSYNEQFF	TGTGCCAGCAGCTTAGGTAGGGGCTCCTACAATGAGCAGTTCTTC
few	TRBV7-7	TRBD2	TRBJ2-5	CASSSGPGGTQYF	TGTGCTAGCAGCTCGGGCCCGGGGGGGACCCAGTACTTC
-	TRBV29-1	TRBD2	TRBJ2-1	CSVTGLAGGPRSKATYNEQFF	TGCAGCGTGACGGGACTAGCGGGAGGGCCCAGATCCAAGGCCACCTACAATGAGCAGTTCTTC
large	TRBV10-3	-	TRBJ1-3	CAIETDLNSGNTIYF	TGTGCCATCGAGACTGACCTAAACTCTGGAAACACCATATATTTT
-	TRBV9	-	TRBJ1-5	CASSVGGASNQPQHF	TGTGCCAGCAGCGTAGGAGGGGCTAGCAATCAGCCCCAGCATTTT
-	TRBV11-3	-	TRBJ1-5	CASSSSPPRMKGRGQPQHF	TGTGCCAGCAGCTCTTCCCCCCCAAGAATGAAGGGTAGGGGTCAGCCCCAGCATTTT
-	TRBV7-9	-	TRBJ2-7	CASSPRDSYYEQYF	TGTGCCAGCAGCCCCAGGGACTCGTACTACGAGCAGTACTTC
-	TRBV10-1	-	TRBJ2-1	CASSDVFLGSYNEQFF	TGCGCCAGCAGTGATGTGTTCTTAGGGTCCTACAATGAGCAGTTCTTC
-	TRBV25-1	-	TRBJ1-1	CASSESQGYTEAFF	TGTGCCAGCAGTGAATCACAGGGATACACTGAAGCTTTCTTT
-	TRBV27	-	TRBJ1-1	CASRSGTYTEAFF	TGTGCCAGCAGATCCGGGACTTACACTGAAGCTTTCTTT
-	TRBV27	-	TRBJ2-3	CASSPGQSVNTQYF	TGTGCCAGCAGTCCAGGACAGTCTGTGAATACGCAGTATTTT
-	TRBV27	-	TRBJ2-2	CASSTGQSGELFF	TGTGCCAGCAGTACAGGGCAGTCCGGGGAGCTGTTTTTT
-	TRBV19	-	TRBJ1-1	CASSIDGGVGTEAFF	TGTGCCAGTAGTATAGATGGCGGTGTCGGCACTGAAGCTTTCTTT
-	TRBV6-1	TRBD1	TRBJ2-7	CASSEAGTGSYEQYF	TGTGCCAGCAGTGAGGCGGGGACAGGGTCCTACGAGCAGTACTTC
-	TRBV7-8	TRBD2	TRBJ2-1	CASSAGLAENEQFF	TGTGCCAGCAGCGCGGGACTAGCGGAGAATGAGCAGTTCTTC
-	TRBV7-8	-	TRBJ1-5	CASSLGGLEPQHF	TGTGCCAGCAGCTTAGGGGGGCTGGAGCCCCAGCATTTT
-	TRBV6-5	-	TRBJ1-1	CASRQGLGAFF	TGTGCCAGCAGACAGGGTTTAGGGGCTTTCTTT
once	TRBV6-8	TRBD1	TRBJ2-7	CASSEEGTGGYAQYF	TGTGCCAGCAGTGAAGAGGGGACAGGGGGCTATGCGCAGTACTTC
-	TRBV27	-	TRBJ1-6	CASSLGSSYNSPLHF	TGTGCCAGCAGTTTAGGCAGCTCCTATAATTCACCCCTCCACTTT
-	TRBV13	TRBD1	TRBJ2-7	CASSSRDRGYEQYF	TGTGCCAGCAGCTCCCGGGACAGGGGCTACGAGCAGTACTTC
once	TRBV14	TRBD2	TRBJ2-3	CASSPGLAGASFTDTQYF	TGTGCCAGCAGCCCGGGACTAGCGGGAGCATCGTTCACAGATACGCAGTATTTT
-	TRBV11-2	-	TRBJ2-7	CASSRLEGVDYEQYF	TGTGCCAGCAGCCGGTTGGAGGGAGTGGACTACGAGCAGTACTTC
few	TRBV29-1	-	TRBJ2-1	CSVEVGVPEQFF	TGCAGCGTTGAAGTAGGAGTACCTGAGCAGTTCTTC
few	TRBV6-5	-	TRBJ1-1	CASTPGHGNTEAFF	TGTGCCAGCACCCCCGGACATGGGAACACTGAAGCTTTCTTT
-	TRBV6-5	TRBD1	TRBJ2-7	CATDPNRGAYEQYF	TGTGCCACCGACCCTAACAGGGGGGCCTACGAGCAGTACTTC
-	TRBV9	TRBD1	TRBJ1-4	CASSVAETGGEKLFF	TGTGCCAGCAGCGTAGCGGAGACAGGGGGTGAAAAACTGTTTTTT
-	TRBV5-5	TRBD1	TRBJ1-5	CASSLSRGGQPQHF	TGTGCCAGCAGCTTATCCAGGGGGGGTCAGCCCCAGCATTTT
-	TRBV28	TRBD1	TRBJ1-5	CASRTGQGVTQPQHF	TGTGCCAGCAGGACGGGACAGGGGGTGACTCAGCCCCAGCATTTT
-	TRBV27	TRBD1	TRBJ2-5	CASSLVKGALETQYF	TGTGCCAGCAGTTTAGTAAAGGGGGCTTTGGAGACCCAGTACTTC
few	TRBV5-1	-	TRBJ2-3	CASSLEVQAADTQYF	TGCGCCAGCAGCTTGGAAGTCCAGGCGGCAGATACGCAGTATTTT
-	TRBV4-1	-	TRBJ2-7	CASSHELGTGASEQYF	TGCGCCAGCAGCCATGAACTCGGGACTGGGGCCTCCGAGCAGTACTTC
-	TRBV29-1	-	TRBJ1-2	CSVEDTTNYGYTF	TGCAGCGTTGAAGACACCACTAACTATGGCTACACCTTC
-	TRBV2	-	TRBJ1-1	CASRLGLTLMNTEAFF	TGTGCCAGCAGACTGGGCCTGACCTTGATGAACACTGAAGCTTTCTTT